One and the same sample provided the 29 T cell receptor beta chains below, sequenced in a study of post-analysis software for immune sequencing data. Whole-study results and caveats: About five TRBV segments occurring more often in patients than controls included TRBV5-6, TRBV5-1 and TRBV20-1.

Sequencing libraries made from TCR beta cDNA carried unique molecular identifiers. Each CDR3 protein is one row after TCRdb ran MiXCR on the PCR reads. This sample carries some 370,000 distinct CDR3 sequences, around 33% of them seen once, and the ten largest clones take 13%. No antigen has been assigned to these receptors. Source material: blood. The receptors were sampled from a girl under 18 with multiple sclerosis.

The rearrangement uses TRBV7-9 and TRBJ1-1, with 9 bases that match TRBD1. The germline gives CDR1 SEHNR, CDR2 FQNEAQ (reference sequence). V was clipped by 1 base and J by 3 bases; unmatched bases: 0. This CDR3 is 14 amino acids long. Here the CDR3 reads CASSLGTGDTEAFF. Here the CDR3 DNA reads TGTGCCAGCAGCTTAGGGACAGGGGACACTGAAGCTTTCTTT.

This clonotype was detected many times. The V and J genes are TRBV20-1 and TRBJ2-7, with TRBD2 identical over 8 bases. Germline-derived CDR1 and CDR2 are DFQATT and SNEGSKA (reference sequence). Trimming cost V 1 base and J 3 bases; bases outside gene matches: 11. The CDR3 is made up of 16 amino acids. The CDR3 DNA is TGCAGTGCTAGAGCCGTACTGGCGGGGGGACTCTACGAGCAGTACTTC. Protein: CSARAVLAGGLYEQYF.

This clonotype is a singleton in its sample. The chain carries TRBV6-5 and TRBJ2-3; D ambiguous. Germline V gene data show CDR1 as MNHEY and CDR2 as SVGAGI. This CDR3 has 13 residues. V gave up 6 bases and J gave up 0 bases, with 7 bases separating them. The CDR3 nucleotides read TGTGCCAGCAGACAAATTAGCACAGATACGCAGTATTTT. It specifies CASRQISTDTQYF.

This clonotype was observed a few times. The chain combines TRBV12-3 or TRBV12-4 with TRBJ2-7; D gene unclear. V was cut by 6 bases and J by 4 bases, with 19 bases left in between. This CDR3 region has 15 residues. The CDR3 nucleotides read TGTGCCAGCAGAGTCAGTTCGTCAAGACCGTACGAGCAGTACTTC. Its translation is CASRVSSSRPYEQYF.

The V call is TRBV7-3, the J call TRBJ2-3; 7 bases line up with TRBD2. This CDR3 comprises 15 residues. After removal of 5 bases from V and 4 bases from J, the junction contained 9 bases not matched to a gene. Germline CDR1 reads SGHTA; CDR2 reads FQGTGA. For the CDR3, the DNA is TGTGCCAGCAGCCGTTTGGCGGGGGTTGCAGATACGCAGTATTTT. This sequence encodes CASSRLAGVADTQYF.

The CDR3 sequence is CSATKDVMNTEAFF. The CDR3, as DNA: TGCAGTGCTACTAAGGACGTTATGAACACTGAAGCTTTCTTT. The genes are TRBV20-1 and TRBJ1-1; D gene ambiguous. Per germline, CDR1 DFQATT and CDR2 SNEGSKA (reference sequence). The CDR3 spans 14 residues. The V end lost 4 bases, the J end lost 0 bases, and 12 bases lay between the germline ends.

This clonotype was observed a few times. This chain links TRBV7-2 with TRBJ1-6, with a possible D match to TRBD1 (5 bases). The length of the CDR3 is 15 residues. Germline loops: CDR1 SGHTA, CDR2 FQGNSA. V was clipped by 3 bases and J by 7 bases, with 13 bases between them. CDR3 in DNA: TGTGCCAGCAGCTTTCAGGGAGGCGGGAATTCACCCCTCCACTTT. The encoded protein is CASSFQGGGNSPLHF.

The CDR3 sequence is CASSRTANYGYTF. CDR3 in DNA: TGTGCCAGCAGTCGGACAGCTAACTATGGCTACACCTTC. The chain links TRBV28 to TRBJ1-2; D is possibly TRBD1 (6 bases). Germline values: CDR1 MDHEN, CDR2 SYDVKM. This CDR3 has 13 amino acids. Trimming pared 5 bases from V and 0 bases from J, leaving 7 bases between.

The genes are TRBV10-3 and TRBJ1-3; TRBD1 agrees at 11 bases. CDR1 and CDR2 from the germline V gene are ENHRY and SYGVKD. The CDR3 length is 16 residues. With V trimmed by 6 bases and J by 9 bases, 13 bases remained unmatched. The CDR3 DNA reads TGTGCCATCAGGAGACCGGGACAGGGGGGTATTGGCACCATATATTTT. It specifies CAIRRPGQGGIGTIYF.

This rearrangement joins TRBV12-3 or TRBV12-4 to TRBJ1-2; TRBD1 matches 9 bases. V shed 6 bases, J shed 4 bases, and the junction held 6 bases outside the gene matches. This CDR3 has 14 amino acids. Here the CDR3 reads CASSVTGGVYGYTF. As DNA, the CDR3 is TGTGCCAGCAGCGTAACAGGGGGCGTCTATGGCTACACCTTC.

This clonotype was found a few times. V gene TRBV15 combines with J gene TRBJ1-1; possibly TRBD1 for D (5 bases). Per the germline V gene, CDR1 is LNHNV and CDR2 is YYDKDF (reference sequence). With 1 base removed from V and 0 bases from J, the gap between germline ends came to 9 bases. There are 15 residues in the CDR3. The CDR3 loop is CATSRAGPMNTEAFF. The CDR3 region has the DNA TGTGCCACCAGCAGAGCGGGGCCGATGAACACTGAAGCTTTCTTT. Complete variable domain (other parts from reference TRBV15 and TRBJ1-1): DAMVIQNPRYQVTQFGKPVTLSCSQTLNHNVMYWYQQKSSQAPKLLFHYYDKDFNNEADTPDNFQSRRPNTSFCFLDIRSPGLGDTAMYLCATSRAGPMNTEAFFGQGTRLTVV.

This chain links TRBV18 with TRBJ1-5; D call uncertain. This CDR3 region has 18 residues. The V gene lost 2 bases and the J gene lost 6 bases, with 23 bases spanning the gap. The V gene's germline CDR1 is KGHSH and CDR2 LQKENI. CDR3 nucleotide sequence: TGTGCCAGCTCACCATTTGGTAGCGAGGGCCCCGCAGGTCAGCCCCAGCATTTT. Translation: CASSPFGSEGPAGQPQHF.

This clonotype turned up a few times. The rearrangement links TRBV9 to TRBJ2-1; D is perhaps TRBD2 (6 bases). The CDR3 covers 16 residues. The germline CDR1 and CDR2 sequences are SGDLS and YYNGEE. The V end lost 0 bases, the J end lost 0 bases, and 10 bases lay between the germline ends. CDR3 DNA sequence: TGTGCCAGCAGCGTAGCTCACGGGAGCTCCTACAATGAGCAGTTCTTC. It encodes CASSVAHGSSYNEQFF.

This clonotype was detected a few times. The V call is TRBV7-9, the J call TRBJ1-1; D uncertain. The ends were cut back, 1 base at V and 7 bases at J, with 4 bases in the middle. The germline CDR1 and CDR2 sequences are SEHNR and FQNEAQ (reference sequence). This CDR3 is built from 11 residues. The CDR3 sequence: CASSLDSEAFF. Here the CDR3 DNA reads TGTGCCAGCAGCTTAGACAGTGAAGCTTTCTTT. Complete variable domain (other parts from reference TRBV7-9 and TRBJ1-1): DTGVSQNPRHKITKRGQNVTFRCDPISEHNRLYWYRQTLGQGPEFLTYFQNEAQLEKSRLLSDRFSAERPKGSFSTLEIQRTEQGDSAMYLCASSLDSEAFFGQGTRLTVV.

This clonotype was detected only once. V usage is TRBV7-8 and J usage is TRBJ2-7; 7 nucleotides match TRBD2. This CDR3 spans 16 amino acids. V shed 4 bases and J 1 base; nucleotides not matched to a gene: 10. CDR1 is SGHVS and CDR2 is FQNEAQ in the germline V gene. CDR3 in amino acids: CASSWDLTSPSYEQYF. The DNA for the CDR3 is TGTGCCAGCAGCTGGGACTTGACTAGCCCGTCCTACGAGCAGTACTTC.

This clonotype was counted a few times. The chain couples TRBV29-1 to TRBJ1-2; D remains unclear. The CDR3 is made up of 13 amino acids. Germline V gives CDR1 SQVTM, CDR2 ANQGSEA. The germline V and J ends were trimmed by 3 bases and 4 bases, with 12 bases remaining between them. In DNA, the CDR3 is TGCAGCGTTGATTCCCGGAACAGCTATGGCTACACCTTC. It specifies CSVDSRNSYGYTF.

The CDR3 loop is CATSRAGTGIMGIADTQYF. CDR3 in DNA: TGTGCCACCAGCAGAGCGGGCACAGGGATTATGGGAATAGCAGATACGCAGTATTTT. This chain joins TRBV15 and TRBJ2-3; a weak D match, TRBD1 (6 bases). The germline CDR1 and CDR2 sequences are LNHNV and YYDKDF (reference sequence). The CDR3 has 19 residues. Trimming stripped 1 base from V and 4 bases from J, with 24 bases between.

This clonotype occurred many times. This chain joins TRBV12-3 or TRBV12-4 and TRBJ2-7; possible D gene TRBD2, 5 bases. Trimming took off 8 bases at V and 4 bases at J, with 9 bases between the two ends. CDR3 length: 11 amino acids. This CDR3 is CASGGGYEQYF. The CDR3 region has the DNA TGTGCCAGCGGCGGCGGGTACGAGCAGTACTTC.

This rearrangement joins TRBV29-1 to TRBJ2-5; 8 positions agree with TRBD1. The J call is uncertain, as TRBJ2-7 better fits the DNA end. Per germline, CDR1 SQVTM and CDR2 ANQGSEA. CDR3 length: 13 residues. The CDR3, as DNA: TGCAGCGCTTGGACAGGGAGTCCCTACGAGCAGTACTTC. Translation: CSAWTGSPYEQYF.

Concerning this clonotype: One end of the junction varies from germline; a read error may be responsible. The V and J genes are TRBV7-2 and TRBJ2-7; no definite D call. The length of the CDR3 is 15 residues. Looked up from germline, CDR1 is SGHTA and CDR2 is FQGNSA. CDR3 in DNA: TGTGCCAGCAGCCCGCAATGGGGAAGCTCCTTCGAGCAGTACTTC. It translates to CASSPQWGSSFEQYF.

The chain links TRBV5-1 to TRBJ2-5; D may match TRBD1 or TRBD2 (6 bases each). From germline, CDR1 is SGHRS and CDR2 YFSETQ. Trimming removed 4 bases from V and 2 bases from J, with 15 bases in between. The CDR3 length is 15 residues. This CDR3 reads CASSPQGTSQETQYF. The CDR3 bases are TGCGCCAGCAGCCCCCAGGGGACTTCGCAAGAGACCCAGTACTTC. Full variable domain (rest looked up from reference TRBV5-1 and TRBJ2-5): KAGVTQTPRYLIKTRGQQVTLSCSPISGHRSVSWYQQTPGQGLQFLFEYFSETQRNKGNFPGRFSGRQFSNSRSEMNVSTLELGDSALYLCASSPQGTSQETQYFGPGTRLLVL.

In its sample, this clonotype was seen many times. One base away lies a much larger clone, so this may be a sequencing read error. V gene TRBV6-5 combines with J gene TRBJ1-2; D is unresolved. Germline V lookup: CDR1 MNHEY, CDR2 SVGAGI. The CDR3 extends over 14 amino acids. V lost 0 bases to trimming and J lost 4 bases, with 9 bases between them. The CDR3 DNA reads TGTGCCAGCAGTTACTCGAAACAGCGCTATGGCTACACCTTC. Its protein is CASSYSKQRYGYTF.

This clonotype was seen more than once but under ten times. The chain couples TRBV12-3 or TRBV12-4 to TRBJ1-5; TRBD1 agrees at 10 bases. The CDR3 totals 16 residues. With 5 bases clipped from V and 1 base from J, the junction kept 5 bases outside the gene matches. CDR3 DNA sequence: TGTGCCAGCAGTGGGGACAGGGGATGGAGCAATCAGCCCCAGCATTTT. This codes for CASSGDRGWSNQPQHF.

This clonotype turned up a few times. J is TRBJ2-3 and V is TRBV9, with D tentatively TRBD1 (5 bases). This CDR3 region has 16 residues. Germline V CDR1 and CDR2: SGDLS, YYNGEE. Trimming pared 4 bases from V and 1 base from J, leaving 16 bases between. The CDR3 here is CASSTPRVSGTDTQYF. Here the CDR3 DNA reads TGTGCCAGCAGCACCCCCAGGGTGAGTGGCACAGATACGCAGTATTTT.

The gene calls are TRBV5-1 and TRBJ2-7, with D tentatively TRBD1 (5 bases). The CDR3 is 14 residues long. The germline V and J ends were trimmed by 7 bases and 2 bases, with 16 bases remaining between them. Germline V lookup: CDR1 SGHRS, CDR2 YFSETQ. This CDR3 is CASRSGASTYEQYF. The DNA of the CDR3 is TGCGCCAGCCGGAGTGGGGCCTCCACCTACGAGCAGTACTTC.

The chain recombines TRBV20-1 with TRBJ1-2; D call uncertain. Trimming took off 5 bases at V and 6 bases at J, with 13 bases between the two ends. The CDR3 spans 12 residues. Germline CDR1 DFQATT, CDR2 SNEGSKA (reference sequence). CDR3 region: CSAQELEDGYTF. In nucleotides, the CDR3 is TGCAGTGCTCAAGAGTTAGAGGATGGCTACACCTTC.

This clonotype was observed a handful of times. The CDR3 loop reads CASNLAGGPYNEQFF. The CDR3 DNA sequence: TGTGCCAGCAATCTAGCGGGGGGGCCCTACAATGAGCAGTTCTTC. This sequence joins TRBV9 and TRBJ2-1; TRBD2 aligns across 12 bases. This CDR3 has 15 residues. V was pared by 6 bases and J by 2 bases, with 3 bases of the junction left unmatched. Germline V CDR1 and CDR2: SGDLS, YYNGEE. The entire variable domain, with the rest obtained from reference TRBV9 and TRBJ2-1, is as follows: DSGVTQTPKHLITATGQRVTLRCSPRSGDLSVYWYQQSLDQGLQFLIQYYNGEERAKGNILERFSAQQFPDLHSELNLSSLELGDSALYFCASNLAGGPYNEQFFGPGTRLTVL.

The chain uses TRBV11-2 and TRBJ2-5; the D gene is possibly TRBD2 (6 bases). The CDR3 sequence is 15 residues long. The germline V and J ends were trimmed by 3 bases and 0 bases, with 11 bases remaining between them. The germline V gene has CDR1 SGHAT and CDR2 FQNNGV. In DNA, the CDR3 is TGTGCCAGCAGCTTTAGGTGGGGGGACCAAGAGACCCAGTACTTC. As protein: CASSFRWGDQETQYF.

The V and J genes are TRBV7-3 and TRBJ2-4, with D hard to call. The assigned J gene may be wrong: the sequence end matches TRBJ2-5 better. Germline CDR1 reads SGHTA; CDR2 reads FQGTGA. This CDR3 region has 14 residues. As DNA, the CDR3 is TGTGCCAGCAGCCCCCATGGTTCCAAAGAGACCCAGTACTTC. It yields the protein CASSPHGSKETQYF.